These T cell receptor beta chains were read from a single sample in a study of shared clonotypes between healthy human individuals. Some clones are missing from TCRdb's copy, which holds only in-frame ones; the method was immunoSEQ multiplex PCR. The sample carries around 1.6 million clones, 95% to 99% recorded once. Sequenced input: naive CD4+ T cells sorted from blood. These receptors were collected from a man aged 30-40 years in good health. CDR3s include the opening cysteine and the closing phenylalanine or tryptophan. Fields, in order: J gene, clone size, D gene, V gene, CDR3 length, CDR3 DNA, CDR3 protein. A D gene is named only where the DNA matches it firmly. Only some rows state a clone size, as once, few, many or a class for expanded clones.

TRBJ1-2	NA	NA	TRBV12-5	20	TGTGCTAGTGGTTTGGTGGTGTCCGGGACATCTCCCTCGGCTTTCTATGGCTACACCTTC	CASGLVVSGTSPSAFYGYTF
TRBJ2-7	NA	NA	TRBV9	13	TGTGCCAGCAGCGTTGGCGGGTCCTACGAGCAGTACTTC	CASSVGGSYEQYF
TRBJ1-2	NA	NA	TRBV5-1	15	TGCGCCAGCAGCTTGATTTCAGGAGCTCTGTATGGCTACACCTTC	CASSLISGALYGYTF
TRBJ2-7	NA	TRBD2	TRBV7-2	14	TGTGCCAGCAGCAAACTAGCGGGACTGTACGAGCAGTACTTC	CASSKLAGLYEQYF
TRBJ2-7	NA	TRBD1	TRBV11-2	15	TGTGCCAGCAGCTTATTGGGGACAGGGTTCCACGAGCAGTACTTC	CASSLLGTGFHEQYF
TRBJ2-3	NA	NA	TRBV5-1	14	TGCGCCAGCAGCTGGCAGGGCCCCCCAGATACGCAGTATTTT	CASSWQGPPDTQYF
TRBJ2-5	NA	TRBD1	TRBV2	13	TGTGCCAGCACGGACAGGGTCCAAGAGACCCAGTACTTC	CASTDRVQETQYF
TRBJ2-3	NA	NA	TRBV18	14	TGTGCCAGCTCACCTAGCATGGGGGCAGATACGCAGTATTTT	CASSPSMGADTQYF
TRBJ2-7	NA	NA	TRBV4-2	13	TGTGCCAGCAGCCAAGATAACCTCTACGAGCAGTACTTC	CASSQDNLYEQYF
TRBJ1-2	NA	NA	TRBV7-9	15	TGTGCCAGCAGCTTACGAGAAGTTCTTAACTATGGCTACACCTTC	CASSLREVLNYGYTF
TRBJ1-5	NA	NA	TRBV5-1	12	TGCGCCAGCAGCCCAAACGATCAGCCCCAGCATTTT	CASSPNDQPQHF
TRBJ1-3	NA	NA	TRBV5-1	11	TGCGCCAGCAGCGGGAGTAGCACCATATATTTT	CASSGSSTIYF
TRBJ2-7	NA	TRBD1	TRBV5-5	15	TGTGCCAGCAGCTTGTTGGTTGGGACAGGCCACGAGCAGTACTTC	CASSLLVGTGHEQYF
TRBJ2-7	NA	NA	TRBV18	16	TGTGCCAGCTCACTCCTTAAGGGCAGGGCAACCTACGAGCAGTACTTC	CASSLLKGRATYEQYF
TRBJ1-5	NA	NA	TRBV28	15	TGTGCCAGCAGAGCTTCTGGGGGCGCGAATCAGCCCCAGCATTTT	CASRASGGANQPQHF
TRBJ2-1	NA	TRBD2	TRBV11-2	17	TGTGCCAGCAGCTTAGTTTCAGGACTAGCGGGTCGTAATGAGCAGTTCTTC	CASSLVSGLAGRNEQFF
TRBJ2-3	NA	TRBD2	TRBV29-1	14	TGCAGCGTTGGGACTAGCGGGAGAGCAGATACGCAGTATTTT	CSVGTSGRADTQYF
TRBJ2-1	NA	TRBD2	TRBV5-1	17	TGCGCCAGCAGCCGGCGGCTAGCGGGAGACGGCTACAATGAGCAGTTCTTC	CASSRRLAGDGYNEQFF
TRBJ2-7	NA	TRBD1	TRBV7-9	17	TGTGCCAGCAGCTTAAATGAGTGGGACAGGGTTTTCTACGAGCAGTACTTC	CASSLNEWDRVFYEQYF
TRBJ2-7	NA	NA	TRBV28	14	TGTGCCAGCAGTATCTTAGCAGCTACCTACGAGCAGTACTTC	CASSILAATYEQYF
TRBJ2-5	NA	NA	TRBV7-9	14	TGTGCCAGCAGCTTAGTTAGCGGTAAAGAGACCCAGTACTTC	CASSLVSGKETQYF
TRBJ2-5	once	TRBD2	TRBV30	15	TGTGCCTGGAGTGTTGGCCTAGCGGGAGTTGAGACCCAGTACTTC	CAWSVGLAGVETQYF
TRBJ1-4	NA	NA	TRBV10-3	14	TGTGCCATCAGTGATACCCAGGGTGGTGAAAAACTGTTTTTT	CAISDTQGGEKLFF
TRBJ2-7	NA	TRBD2	TRBV7-8	20	TGTGCCAGCAGCCGGCGAGGGACTAGCGGGAGCCTGTGGGATACCTCCGAGCAGTACTTC	CASSRRGTSGSLWDTSEQYF
TRBJ2-3	once	NA	TRBV14	15	TGTGCCAGCAGCGATGGACTGCGAGCGTCAGATACGCAGTATTTT	CASSDGLRASDTQYF
TRBJ2-1	NA	NA	TRBV18	13	TGTGCCAGCTCACCACAAAGCTACAATGAGCAGTTCTTC	CASSPQSYNEQFF
TRBJ2-1	NA	TRBD2	TRBV9	15	TGTGCCAGCAGCGCGCTAGCGGGAGGGATAGATGAGCAGTTCTTC	CASSALAGGIDEQFF
TRBJ2-7	NA	NA	TRBV21-1	15	TGTGCCAGCAGCATACCTAGCGGGAGACATTACGAGCAGTACTTC	CASSIPSGRHYEQYF
TRBJ1-2	once	NA	TRBV19	14	TGTGCCAGTAGTATCACCGGCCTCGGCTATGGCTACACCTTC	CASSITGLGYGYTF
TRBJ1-5	NA	NA	TRBV19	13	TGTGCCAGTAGTGCCCATAGCAATCAGCCCCAGCATTTT	CASSAHSNQPQHF
TRBJ2-5	NA	TRBD1	TRBV28	17	TGTGCCAGCAGTCAGCCCGGGGGACAGGGGCTAAGGGAGACCCAGTACTTC	CASSQPGGQGLRETQYF
TRBJ2-7	NA	TRBD1	TRBV6-5	14	TGTGCCAGCAGTCGACAGGGGTCTGCCTACGAGCAGTACTTC	CASSRQGSAYEQYF
TRBJ1-1	NA	NA	TRBV6-1	13	TGTGCCAGCAGGGTACCTATGAACACTGAAGCTTTCTTT	CASRVPMNTEAFF
TRBJ2-1	NA	TRBD2	TRBV5-5	15	TGTGCCAGCATCCCAGGACTAGCGCAGTACAATGAGCAGTTCTTC	CASIPGLAQYNEQFF
TRBJ2-7	once	NA	TRBV7-9	15	TGTGCCAGCAGCTTGGGGCCGGGACAAACCTACGAGCAGTACTTC	CASSLGPGQTYEQYF
TRBJ2-1	once	TRBD2	TRBV5-1	16	TGCGCCAGCAGCTCCCCGTCTAGCGGGGGTCACAATGAGCAGTTCTTC	CASSSPSSGGHNEQFF
TRBJ2-1	once	TRBD2	TRBV19	16	TGTGCCAGTAGTATTATAGTGGCGGGAGGGAGCAATGAGCAGTTCTTC	CASSIIVAGGSNEQFF
TRBJ2-7	NA	NA	TRBV2	13	TGTGCCACCTTCCTGCGGGGCACCTACGAGCAGTACTTC	CATFLRGTYEQYF
TRBJ2-2	NA	TRBD2	TRBV11-3	17	TGTGCCAGCAGCCCCGGGACTAGCGGGAGTTTTACCGGGGAGCTGTTTTTT	CASSPGTSGSFTGELFF
TRBJ2-5	NA	TRBD1	TRBV27	13	TGTGCCAGCGGCCAGGGGGTCGGCGTGACCCAGTACTTC	CASGQGVGVTQYF
TRBJ1-2	NA	NA	TRBV7-9	13	TGTGCCAGCAGCTTAGTACCAGAACGTGGCTACACCTTC	CASSLVPERGYTF